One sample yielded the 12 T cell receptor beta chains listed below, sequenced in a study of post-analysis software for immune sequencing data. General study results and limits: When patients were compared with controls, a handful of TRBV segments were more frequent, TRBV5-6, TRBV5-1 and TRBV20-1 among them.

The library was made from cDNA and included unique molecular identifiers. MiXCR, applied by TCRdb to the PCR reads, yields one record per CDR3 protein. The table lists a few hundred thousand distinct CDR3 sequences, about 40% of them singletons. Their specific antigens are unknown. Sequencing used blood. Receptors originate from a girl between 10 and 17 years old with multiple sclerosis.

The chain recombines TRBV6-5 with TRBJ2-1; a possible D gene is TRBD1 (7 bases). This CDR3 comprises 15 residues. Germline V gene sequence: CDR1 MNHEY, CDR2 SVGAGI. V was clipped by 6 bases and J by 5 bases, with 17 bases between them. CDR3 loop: CASRSRQGGDNEQFF. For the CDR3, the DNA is TGTGCCAGCAGGTCGCGACAGGGCGGGGACAATGAGCAGTTCTTC.

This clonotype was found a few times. This chain's CDR3 is CASSKTGRGDGYTF. In DNA, the CDR3 is TGTGCCAGCAGCAAAACAGGGAGGGGCGATGGCTACACCTTC. The chain combines TRBV21-1 with TRBJ1-2. TRBV21-1 is an annotated pseudogene. The CDR3 has 14 amino acids.

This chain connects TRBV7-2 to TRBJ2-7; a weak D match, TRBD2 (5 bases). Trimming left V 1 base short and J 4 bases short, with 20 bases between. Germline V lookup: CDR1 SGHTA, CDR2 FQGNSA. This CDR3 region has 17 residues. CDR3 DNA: TGTGCCAGCAGCTTAGTGGAGGATCAGGTTTCTTGGTACGAGCAGTACTTC. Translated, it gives CASSLVEDQVSWYEQYF.

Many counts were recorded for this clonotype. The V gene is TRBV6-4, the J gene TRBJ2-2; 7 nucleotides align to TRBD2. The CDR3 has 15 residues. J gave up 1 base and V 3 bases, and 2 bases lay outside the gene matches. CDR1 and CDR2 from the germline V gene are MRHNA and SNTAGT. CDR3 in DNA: TGTGCCAGCAGTGAGGTAGCGGGGAACACCGGGGAGCTGTTTTTT. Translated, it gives CASSEVAGNTGELFF.

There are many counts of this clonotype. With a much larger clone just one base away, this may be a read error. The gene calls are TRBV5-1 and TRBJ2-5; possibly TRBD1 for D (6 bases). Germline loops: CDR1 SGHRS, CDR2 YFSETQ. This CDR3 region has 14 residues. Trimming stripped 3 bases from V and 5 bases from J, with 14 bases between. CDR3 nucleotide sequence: TGCGCCAGCAGCTGGGAGTGGGGGCAGGAGACCCAGTACTTC. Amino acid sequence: CASSWEWGQETQYF.

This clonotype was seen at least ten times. The CDR3 DNA reads TGCAGCGACCGGGACAGGGACGACAATGAGCAGTTCTTC. Encoded protein: CSDRDRDDNEQFF. The V gene is TRBV29-1, the J gene TRBJ2-1; 9 bases align to TRBD1. Germline V CDR1 and CDR2: SQVTM, ANQGSEA. The trim removed 7 bases at V and 5 bases at J, leaving 6 bases unmatched. This CDR3 has 13 residues.

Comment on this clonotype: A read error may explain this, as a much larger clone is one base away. CDR3 coding DNA: TGCGCCAGCAGCTTGGCCATGAACATTGAAGCTTTCTTT. Amino acids: CASSLAMNIEAFF. The chain carries TRBV5-1 and TRBJ1-1; D unclear. The germline gives CDR1 SGHRS, CDR2 YFSETQ. CDR3 length: 13 residues.

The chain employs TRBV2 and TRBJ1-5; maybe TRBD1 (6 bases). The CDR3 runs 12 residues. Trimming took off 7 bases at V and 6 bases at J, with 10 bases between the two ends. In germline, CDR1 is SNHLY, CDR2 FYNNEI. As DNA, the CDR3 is TGTGCCAGCACGCCAGGGGTTCAGCCCCAGCATTTT. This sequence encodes CASTPGVQPQHF.

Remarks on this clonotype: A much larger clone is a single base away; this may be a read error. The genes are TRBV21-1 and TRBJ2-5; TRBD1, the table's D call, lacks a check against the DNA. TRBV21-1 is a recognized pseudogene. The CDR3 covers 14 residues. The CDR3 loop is CAGSNRDGGETQYF. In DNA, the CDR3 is TGTGCCGGCAGCAACAGAGACGGGGGAGAGACCCAGTACTTC.

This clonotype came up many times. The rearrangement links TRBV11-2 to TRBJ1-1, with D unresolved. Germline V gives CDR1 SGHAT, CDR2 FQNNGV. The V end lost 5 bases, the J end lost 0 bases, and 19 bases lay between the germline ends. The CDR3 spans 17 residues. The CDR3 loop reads CASSREGRLDLNTEAFF. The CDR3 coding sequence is TGTGCCAGCAGCCGGGAAGGCCGCTTAGACTTGAACACTGAAGCTTTCTTT.

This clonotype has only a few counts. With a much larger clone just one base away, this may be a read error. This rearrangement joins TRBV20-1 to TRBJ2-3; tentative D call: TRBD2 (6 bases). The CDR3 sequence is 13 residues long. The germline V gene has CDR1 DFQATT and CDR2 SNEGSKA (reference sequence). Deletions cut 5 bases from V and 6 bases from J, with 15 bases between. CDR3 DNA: TGCAGTGCTGGAATTCCCGGGAGTGATACGCAGTATTTT. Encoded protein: CSAGIPGSDTQYF.

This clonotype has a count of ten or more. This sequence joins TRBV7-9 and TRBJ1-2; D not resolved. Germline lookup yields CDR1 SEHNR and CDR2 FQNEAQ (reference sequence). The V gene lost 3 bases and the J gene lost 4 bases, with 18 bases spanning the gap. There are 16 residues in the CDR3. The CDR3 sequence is CASSLATATPLYGYTF. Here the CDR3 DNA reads TGTGCCAGCAGCTTGGCCACGGCCACACCCCTCTATGGCTACACCTTC.